This TCR beta chain was captured in a study of blood T cell repertoires in COVID-19. Study at large: The samples span acute and convalescent COVID-19 from the United States, Italy and Spain. PBMCs, B-cell-depleted T cells, or T cells were the source of the cDNA or gDNA that made up the material.

Followed longitudinally, the Seattle patients had been enrolled during active infection. Germline values: CDR1 MDHEN, CDR2 SYDVKM. This CDR3 has 15 residues. Trimming removed 1 base from V and 0 bases from J, with 9 bases in between. Methods used by the authors: Reference gene primer amplification yielded estimated nucleated cell counts. Measured with immunoSEQ multiplex PCR; TCRdb has only the in-frame clones, and not every one. From that table come the V and J calls and clone size; the DNA was used to work out D and trimming. The table shows some 180,000 clones, with over 75% occurring only once. The sequence was obtained from a man between 45 and 60 years old with COVID-19, enrolled during active disease. Sequences were obtained from peripheral blood. The chain carries TRBV28 and TRBJ1-1; a weak D match, TRBD1 (6 bases). CDR3 loop: CASSLFWDMNTEAFF. CDR3 sequence (DNA): TGTGCCAGCAGTTTATTTTGGGACATGAACACTGAAGCTTTCTTT.